One sample yielded the 28 T cell receptor beta chains listed below, sequenced in a study of blood T cell repertoires in COVID-19. The data were produced by immunoSEQ multiplex PCR, yet TCRdb's version contains in-frame clones alone and is incomplete. The sample has almost 200,000 clones; around 81% are singletons. Specimen: peripheral blood. The receptor set was obtained from a man in his sixties with COVID-19, enrolled during active disease.

This rearrangement joins TRBV28 to TRBJ1-5, with D uncertain. The CDR3 totals 12 residues. Trimming left V 5 bases short and J 7 bases short, with 9 bases between. Per the germline V gene, CDR1 is MDHEN and CDR2 is SYDVKM. The CDR3 region is CASSPTGQPQHF. The CDR3 coding sequence is TGTGCCAGCAGTCCAACCGGGCAGCCCCAGCATTTT.

The genes are TRBV5-1 and TRBJ1-1; D might be TRBD1 (6 bases). Trimming shortened V by 4 bases and J by 4 bases, and 17 bases separated the two germline ends. This CDR3 region has 15 residues. CDR1 and CDR2 (germline): SGHRS, YFSETQ. The CDR3 region is CASSLAGARGTEAFF. DNA of the CDR3: TGCGCCAGCAGCCTGGCAGGGGCACGGGGCACTGAAGCTTTCTTT.

This chain uses TRBV4-2 with TRBJ1-2; D gene uncertain. Trimming took off 0 bases at V and 5 bases at J, with 13 bases between the two ends. Per the germline V gene, CDR1 is LGHNA and CDR2 is YNFKEQ. The CDR3 contains 15 residues. The CDR3 loop reads CASSQDRPGGYGYTF. Here the CDR3 DNA reads TGTGCCAGCAGCCAAGATCGCCCGGGTGGATATGGCTACACCTTC.

This clone was found a few times. The chain has TRBV28 and TRBJ2-1; 7 bases map to TRBD2. The junction had 12 bases not matched to a gene; V was cut back by 2 bases and J by 8 bases. The germline gives CDR1 MDHEN, CDR2 SYDVKM. The CDR3 is 16 residues long. The CDR3 sequence: CASSLRGTTDEDEQFF. CDR3 bases: TGTGCCAGCAGTTTACGGGGGACTACGGATGAAGATGAGCAGTTCTTC.

The chain uses TRBV24-1 and TRBJ2-7, with 10 bases matching TRBD2. The CDR3 length is 16 residues. The V segment lost 2 bases and the J segment 3 bases; nucleotides outside the gene matches: 6. CDR1 is KGHDR, CDR2 SFDVKD, per germline. CDR3 sequence reads: CATSDSRTSGSYEQYF. In DNA, the CDR3 is TGTGCCACCAGTGATTCTAGGACTAGCGGAAGCTACGAGCAGTACTTC.

J is TRBJ1-2 and V is TRBV7-8, with a weak D call TRBD1 (5 bases). V was clipped by 4 bases and J by 3 bases, with 15 bases between them. This CDR3 region has 15 residues. Germline V gene sequence: CDR1 SGHVS, CDR2 FQNEAQ. The DNA of the CDR3 is TGTGCCAGCAGCTCAGAAGGTGTGGGGCACTATGGCTACACCTTC. Residues: CASSSEGVGHYGYTF.

The table lists this clone with a count of one. The chain has TRBV3-1 (or the pseudogene TRBV3-2) and TRBJ2-1, with D hard to call. The germline V gene has CDR1 LGHDT and CDR2 YNNKEL (reference sequence). The CDR3 totals 12 residues. Trimming cost V 1 base and J 7 bases, with 5 bases left between them. The chain's CDR3 is CASSQVRNEQFF. CDR3 sequence (DNA): TGTGCCAGCAGCCAAGTCCGGAATGAGCAGTTCTTC.

The V call is TRBV6-5, the J call TRBJ1-1; D gene uncertain. Trimming took 2 bases from V and 1 from J, leaving 5 bases between them. The CDR3 runs 13 residues. Germline V lookup: CDR1 MNHEY, CDR2 SVGAGI. The DNA for the CDR3 is TGTGCCAGCAGTTACATCAGGAACACTGAAGCTTTCTTT. Its protein is CASSYIRNTEAFF.

This sequence joins TRBV9 and TRBJ2-1; 10 bases line up with TRBD1. Losses at the gene ends were 3 bases for V and 5 bases for J; bases not matched to a gene: 5. Germline CDR1 is SGDLS and CDR2 is YYNGEE. CDR3 length: 15 amino acids. CDR3 DNA: TGTGCCAGCAGCGGATCCGGGACAGGGGACAATGAGCAGTTCTTC. This encodes CASSGSGTGDNEQFF.

The chain couples TRBV2 to TRBJ2-5; D remains ambiguous. The V end was cut by 6 bases, the J end by 3 bases, with 11 bases between. The CDR3 is 13 amino acids. Per germline, CDR1 SNHLY and CDR2 FYNNEI. As DNA, the CDR3 is TGTGCCAGCAGCTCGACTGGCGAAGAGACCCAGTACTTC. Residues: CASSSTGEETQYF. The variable domain in full, with the rest retrieved from reference TRBV2 and TRBJ2-5, is EPEVTQTPSHQVTQMGQEVILRCVPISNHLYFYWYRQILGQKVEFLVSFYNNEISEKSEIFDDQFSVERPDGSNFTLKIRSTKLEDSAMYFCASSSTGEETQYFGPGTRLLVL.

CDR3 bases: TGTGCCAGCAGCAAACAGGGTACCAGCAATCAGCCCCAGCATTTT. This translates into CASSKQGTSNQPQHF. The chain joins TRBV7-9 to TRBJ1-5; tentative D call: TRBD1 (6 bases). Trimming shortened V by 5 bases and J by 1 base, and 12 bases separated the two germline ends. Germline V gives CDR1 SEHNR, CDR2 FQNEAQ (reference sequence). There are 15 residues in the CDR3.

The gene calls are TRBV7-2 and TRBJ2-3; perhaps TRBD2 as D (5 bases). V dropped 3 bases and J dropped 4 bases, with 11 bases sitting between them. Germline V gene data show CDR1 as SGHTA and CDR2 as FQGNSA. The CDR3 extends over 14 amino acids. The DNA of the CDR3 is TGTGCCAGCAGCTTTGGCGGGTCCGCAGATACGCAGTATTTT. The encoded protein is CASSFGGSADTQYF.

The chain joins TRBV30 to TRBJ1-2, with 8 bases that match TRBD1. The germline CDR1 and CDR2 sequences are GTSNPN and SVGIG (reference sequence). The CDR3 extends over 11 amino acids. The DNA for the CDR3 is TGTGGGACAGGGCGTGACTATGGCTACACCTTC. It translates to CGTGRDYGYTF.

This chain uses TRBV14 with TRBJ1-3; TRBD1 aligns across 7 bases. CDR3 size: 21 residues. After removal of 0 bases from V and 0 bases from J, the junction contained 17 bases not matched to a gene. Germline CDR1 reads SGHDN; CDR2 reads FVKESK. CDR3: CASSQEPYRTDRQFSGNTIYF. The CDR3 region has the DNA TGTGCCAGCAGCCAAGAACCTTATCGTACGGACAGGCAGTTCTCTGGAAACACCATATATTTT.

The V call is TRBV15, the J call TRBJ2-1, with TRBD1 matching 8 bases. The V gene end was trimmed by 3 bases and the J gene end by 7 bases; junction bases not matched to a gene: 8. Germline CDR1 and CDR2: LNHNV and YYDKDF (reference sequence). The CDR3 length is 15 residues. CDR3 loop: CATSSRSGGTNEQFF. The CDR3 DNA reads TGTGCCACCAGCAGTAGGTCAGGGGGCACGAATGAGCAGTTCTTC.

The chain links TRBV27 to TRBJ1-5, with TRBD1 matching over 7 bases. Germline CDR1 reads MNHEY; CDR2 reads SMNVEV (reference sequence). The CDR3 runs to 15 residues. Trimming removed 3 bases from V and 4 bases from J; junction bases left unmatched: 6. CDR3 DNA: TGTGCCAGCAGTTTGGGACAGAGTGCGAATCAGCCCCAGCATTTT. Translating gives CASSLGQSANQPQHF.

This chain joins TRBV15 and TRBJ1-2; D ambiguous. CDR1 LNHNV and CDR2 YYDKDF come from the germline V gene (reference sequence). The V end was cut by 1 base, the J end by 3 bases, with 12 bases between. This CDR3 spans 15 amino acids. CDR3 sequence: CATSRGSEEDYGYTF. CDR3 in DNA: TGTGCCACCAGCAGAGGAAGCGAAGAGGACTATGGCTACACCTTC.

This sequence joins TRBV11-3 and TRBJ1-5; 9 nucleotides agree with TRBD1. The CDR3 is 16 residues long. V shed 3 bases, J shed 7 bases, and the junction held 10 bases outside the gene matches. The germline gives CDR1 SGHNT, CDR2 YENEEA. CDR3 DNA: TGTGCCAGCAGCTTGTCGACAGGGGGGTTTCGACAGCCCCAGCATTTT. It codes for CASSLSTGGFRQPQHF.

This chain uses TRBV3-1 (or the pseudogene TRBV3-2) with TRBJ1-1; 7 nucleotides match TRBD1. The V and J ends lost 4 bases and 6 bases, in that order; junction bases with no gene match: 14. From germline, CDR1 is LGHDT and CDR2 YNNKEL (reference sequence). The CDR3 sequence is 16 residues long. The CDR3 DNA follows: TGTGCCAGCAGCCCGACCGGACAGGCCAGGGGCGCTGAAGCTTTCTTT. It encodes CASSPTGQARGAEAFF.

The chain uses TRBV20-1 and TRBJ2-5; D possibly corresponds to TRBD1 (6 bases). Deletions cut 3 bases from V and 1 base from J, with 15 bases between. CDR3 size: 15 residues. Germline-derived CDR1 and CDR2 are DFQATT and SNEGSKA (reference sequence). The CDR3 sequence is CSASAGQTIQETQYF. Written as DNA, the CDR3 is TGCAGTGCTAGTGCAGGACAGACGATCCAAGAGACCCAGTACTTC.

The count of this clone is one. In DNA form, the CDR3 reads TGTGCCAGCAGCGTAACGGACAGGGGGCCTACCTACACCTTC. Amino acids: CASSVTDRGPTYTF. V gene TRBV9 combines with J gene TRBJ1-2, with 11 positions matching TRBD1. Germline V gene data show CDR1 as SGDLS and CDR2 as YYNGEE. This CDR3 region has 14 residues. Trimming removed 1 base from V and 10 bases from J; junction bases left unmatched: 6.

The rearrangement uses TRBV5-1 and TRBJ1-1; the D gene is possibly TRBD1 (5 bases). Looked up from germline, CDR1 is SGHRS and CDR2 is YFSETQ. The CDR3 covers 15 residues. The V end lost 5 bases, the J end lost 1 base, and 15 bases lay between the germline ends. The CDR3 protein is CASRSGVRQNTEAFF. CDR3 nucleotide sequence: TGCGCCAGCAGATCGGGGGTCAGGCAGAACACTGAAGCTTTCTTT.

The chain uses TRBV9 and TRBJ2-7; 7 bases agree with TRBD2. Trimming took 0 bases from V and 0 from J; bases not matched to a gene: 3. Looked up from germline, CDR1 is SGDLS and CDR2 is YYNGEE. The CDR3 is made up of 15 amino acids. CDR3 protein: CASSVGREPSYEQYF. CDR3 DNA: TGTGCCAGCAGCGTAGGGCGGGAGCCCTCCTACGAGCAGTACTTC.

The J gene is TRBJ2-5, the V gene TRBV28; D perhaps matches TRBD2 (5 bases). V was trimmed by 7 bases and J by 6 bases, leaving 12 bases between them. CDR3 length: 12 residues. CDR1 and CDR2 (germline): MDHEN, SYDVKM. The CDR3 reads CASTPGLKTQYF. CDR3 bases: TGTGCCAGCACCCCGGGGTTAAAGACCCAGTACTTC.

V gene TRBV28 combines with J gene TRBJ2-3; possible D gene TRBD1, 6 bases. This CDR3 comprises 15 residues. Germline values: CDR1 MDHEN, CDR2 SYDVKM. V was clipped by 7 bases and J by 0 bases, with 14 bases between them. The CDR3 DNA follows: TGTGCCAGCACTTTTCAGGGGCCGAGCACAGATACGCAGTATTTT. Translation gives CASTFQGPSTDTQYF.

This clone has just one count. The rearrangement uses TRBV3-1 (or the pseudogene TRBV3-2) and TRBJ1-1; D is undetermined. The V gene lost 2 bases and the J gene lost 7 bases, with 11 bases spanning the gap. Germline V gives CDR1 LGHDT, CDR2 YNNKEL (reference sequence). The CDR3 loop spans 13 amino acids. CDR3 DNA sequence: TGTGCCAGCAGCCAACGTCCAGACTATGAAGCTTTCTTT. This sequence encodes CASSQRPDYEAFF.

This chain joins TRBV7-2 and TRBJ1-6; D gene uncertain. Germline assignment: CDR1 SGHTA and CDR2 FQGNSA. This CDR3 has 13 residues. The V end lost 1 base, the J end lost 8 bases, and 6 bases lay between the germline ends. CDR3 loop: CASSLERDSPLHF. As DNA, the CDR3 is TGTGCCAGCAGCTTAGAACGGGATTCACCCCTCCACTTT. The variable domain in full, completed from reference TRBV7-2 and TRBJ1-6, reads GAGVSQSPSNKVTEKGKDVELRCDPISGHTALYWYRQSLGQGLEFLIYFQGNSAPDKSGLPSDRFSAERTGGSVSTLTIQRTQQEDSAVYLCASSLERDSPLHFGNGTRLTVT.

This clone has more than one count but fewer than ten. The chain carries TRBV7-9 and TRBJ1-2; 7 bases fit TRBD1. The germline V gene has CDR1 SEHNR and CDR2 FQNEAQ (reference sequence). With V trimmed by 5 bases and J by 1 base, 10 bases remained unmatched. CDR3 length: 16 amino acids. The CDR3 nucleotides are TGTGCCAGCAGCCCCGTCATGGGACAGCGTAACTATGGCTACACCTTC. Translated: CASSPVMGQRNYGYTF.